These 32 T cell receptor beta chains were sequenced from one sample in a study of identical twins. TCRdb recomputed calls from the 5' RACE reads with MiXCR, one row per CDR3 protein. The sample yields around 140,000 distinct CDR3 sequences, 3.5% seen once. Sequenced input: memory T cells sorted from blood. The source of these receptors is a man aged 18-30 years in good health.

This clonotype occurred a few times. With a much larger clone just one base away, this may be a read error. The chain carries TRBV5-5 and TRBJ2-5; 9 positions match TRBD2. CDR3 length: 13 amino acids. Per the germline V gene, CDR1 is SGHKS and CDR2 is YYEKEE (reference sequence). CDR3 amino acids: CASRGLAGESQYF. In nucleotides, the CDR3 is TGTGCCAGCAGGGGACTAGCCGGCGAGAGCCAGTACTTC.

This clonotype has a count of ten or more. The V call is TRBV5-5, the J call TRBJ1-2; 9 nucleotides line up with TRBD1. The CDR3 loop spans 16 amino acids. CDR1 and CDR2 from the germline V gene are SGHKS and YYEKEE (reference sequence). Trimming took 4 bases from V and 8 from J; bases not matched to a gene: 15. The CDR3 here is CASSLVPQRQGDGYTF. DNA for the CDR3: TGTGCCAGCAGCCTAGTCCCCCAAAGACAGGGGGACGGCTACACCTTC.

This clonotype was detected only a few times. This chain links TRBV19 with TRBJ2-2; possible D gene TRBD2, 5 bases. V lost 4 bases to trimming and J lost 5 bases, with 11 bases between them. From germline, CDR1 is LNHDA and CDR2 SQIVND (reference sequence). This CDR3 comprises 14 residues. DNA of the CDR3: TGTGCCAGTAGTAAGACCTGGGAGACCGGGGAGCTGTTTTTT. This translates into CASSKTWETGELFF.

This clonotype came up many times. V and J are TRBV5-1 and TRBJ2-2; 10 bases align to TRBD2. Unmatched junction bases numbered 8, after V lost 9 bases and J lost 6 bases. The CDR3 length is 14 residues. Germline V gene lookup returns CDR1 SGHRS and CDR2 YFSETQ. CDR3 loop: CATKREGASGELFF. The DNA for the CDR3 is TGCGCCACCAAGCGGGAGGGCGCGTCCGGGGAGCTGTTTTTT.

This clonotype was detected many times. The chain couples TRBV11-2 to TRBJ2-5; D may be TRBD2 (5 bases). Germline V CDR1 and CDR2: SGHAT, FQNNGV. The CDR3 is made up of 17 amino acids. Trimming shortened V by 3 bases and J by 1 base, and 18 bases separated the two germline ends. DNA for the CDR3: TGTGCCAGCAGCTTGAATTTATACGGGGTCACCCAAGAGACCCAGTACTTC. This codes for CASSLNLYGVTQETQYF.

This clonotype was detected ten times or more. CDR3 bases: TGCAGCGTTCAACCCCTAGATTTGCGTGGAGAGACCCAGTACTTC. This encodes CSVQPLDLRGETQYF. V usage is TRBV29-1 and J usage is TRBJ2-5; D is ambiguous. The CDR3 has 15 amino acids. The germline CDR1 and CDR2 sequences are SQVTM and ANQGSEA. V was clipped by 5 bases and J by 4 bases, with 20 bases between them.

This clonotype was found many times. The chain carries TRBV18 and TRBJ2-1; D possibly matches TRBD1 or TRBD2 (5 bases each). This CDR3 is 12 amino acids long. V lost 6 bases, J lost 13 bases, and 16 bases lay in between. CDR1 and CDR2 (germline): KGHSH, LQKENI. In DNA, the CDR3 is TGTGCCAGCTCGAAGGACTTTTGGGACCAGTTCTTC. Amino acid sequence: CASSKDFWDQFF.

This clonotype was detected many times. V and J are TRBV20-1 and TRBJ2-6; the D is unclear. Germline values: CDR1 DFQATT, CDR2 SNEGSKA (reference sequence). CDR3 length: 11 amino acids. The CDR3 reads CASSGANVLTF. The DNA of the CDR3 is TGCGCAAGCTCTGGGGCCAACGTCCTGACTTTC.

This clonotype was counted at least ten times. This chain joins TRBV6-2 or TRBV6-3 and TRBJ1-5, with D hard to call. The CDR3 is made up of 10 amino acids. V was pared by 9 bases and J by 5 bases, with 5 bases between. The germline gives CDR1 MNHEY, CDR2 SVGEGT. The CDR3 DNA sequence: TGTGCCAGTGGGGATCAGCCCCAGCATTTT. Protein product: CASGDQPQHF.

In this sample, this clonotype turned up many times. The J gene is TRBJ1-6, the V gene TRBV14; D is perhaps TRBD1 (5 bases). CDR1 and CDR2 from the germline V gene are SGHDN and FVKESK. V lost 6 bases and J 7 bases, leaving 13 bases between the germline ends. This CDR3 is 14 amino acids long. The CDR3 nucleotides are TGTGCCAGCAGACCGGCAGGGAGCAATTCACCCCTCCACTTT. It is translated as CASRPAGSNSPLHF.

The sample holds many counts of this clonotype. The chain joins TRBV6-1 to TRBJ2-2; D not resolved. This CDR3 is built from 16 residues. The germline V gene has CDR1 MNHNS and CDR2 SASEGT. V was pared by 4 bases and J by 0 bases, with 12 bases between. The CDR3: CASSGVEQSNTGELFF. As DNA, the CDR3 is TGTGCCAGCAGTGGGGTAGAACAGTCGAACACCGGGGAGCTGTTTTTT.

This clonotype has a handful of counts. The chain has TRBV30 and TRBJ2-7, with 8 bases lining up with TRBD1. The junction had 7 bases not matched to a gene; V was cut back by 2 bases and J by 4 bases. The CDR3 length is 14 residues. Germline assignment: CDR1 GTSNPN and CDR2 SVGIG (reference sequence). DNA for the CDR3: TGTGCCTGGAGTCCCGGGACAGGCCGATACGAGCAGTACTTC. Its protein product is CAWSPGTGRYEQYF.

At least ten counts were recorded for this clonotype. This sequence joins TRBV4-2 and TRBJ2-2; D perhaps matches TRBD2 (6 bases). Germline V gene lookup returns CDR1 LGHNA and CDR2 YNFKEQ. V dropped 4 bases and J dropped 7 bases, with 19 bases sitting between them. The CDR3 has 16 amino acids. The CDR3 DNA is TGTGCCAGCAGCCCGAACCCGGGACTCCAGGGCGGGGAGCTGTTTTTT. It is translated as CASSPNPGLQGGELFF.

In regard to this clonotype: A read error is possible here, since a much larger clone lies one base away. J is TRBJ2-7 and V is TRBV5-1; D call uncertain. V lost 5 bases to trimming and J lost 1 base, with 10 bases between them. Germline assignment: CDR1 SGHRS and CDR2 YFSETQ. The CDR3 runs 13 residues. The CDR3 sequence is CASRPPGSYEQYF. The CDR3 DNA is TGCGCCAGCAGGCCACCCGGGTCCTACGAGCAGTACTTC.

This clonotype was recorded many times. The chain links TRBV6-1 to TRBJ2-7; no reliable D call. V was cut by 8 bases and J by 3 bases, with 8 bases left in between. The CDR3 sequence is 11 residues long. Germline lookup yields CDR1 MNHNS and CDR2 SASEGT. The CDR3 nucleotides are TGTGCCAGCGCCCAGGACTACGAGCAGTACTTC. It codes for CASAQDYEQYF.

This clonotype was seen only a few times. J is TRBJ2-2 and V is TRBV6-2 or TRBV6-3; D is ambiguous. Trimming removed 6 bases from V and 1 base from J, with 9 bases in between. There are 14 residues in the CDR3. Germline lookup yields CDR1 MNHEY and CDR2 SVGEGT. The DNA of the CDR3 is TGTGCCAGCAGCCGACGGAGGAACACCGGGGAGCTGTTTTTT. Its protein is CASSRRRNTGELFF.

Ten or more counts support this clonotype. The rearrangement links TRBV7-6 to TRBJ2-1; 11 nucleotides agree with TRBD1. The ends lost 1 base at V and 6 bases at J; junction bases unmatched: 11. CDR1 is SGHVS, CDR2 FNYEAQ, per germline. The CDR3 sequence is 18 residues long. CDR3 nucleotides: TGTGCCAGCAGCTTAGTAGTGGGGACAGGGGGTTTGGGCAATGAGCAGTTCTTC. It yields the protein CASSLVVGTGGLGNEQFF.

This clonotype was seen a few times. V is TRBV20-1 and J is TRBJ2-7; 8 nucleotides align to TRBD1. Unmatched junction bases numbered 17, after V lost 6 bases and J lost 7 bases. This CDR3 is 15 amino acids long. Germline CDR1 is DFQATT and CDR2 is SNEGSKA (reference sequence). The CDR3 DNA follows: TGCAGTGCAGGGGAACCGGGACAGGTCCCTTTTGAGCAGTACTTC. Protein sequence: CSAGEPGQVPFEQYF.

This clonotype appeared many times. The V and J genes are TRBV6-1 and TRBJ2-7, with 11 nucleotides matching TRBD2. The CDR3 extends over 15 amino acids. The junction had 7 bases not matched to a gene; V was cut back by 5 bases and J by 4 bases. Germline V lookup: CDR1 MNHNS, CDR2 SASEGT. The CDR3 is CASSPTSGSQYEQYV. In nucleotides, the CDR3 is TGTGCCAGCAGTCCTACTAGCGGGAGTCAGTACGAGCAGTACGTC.

This clonotype appeared many times. J is TRBJ2-6 and V is TRBV12-3 or TRBV12-4; 7 nucleotides line up with TRBD1. V was clipped by 5 bases and J by 1 base; unmatched bases: 5. CDR3 length: 16 residues. CDR3 nucleotide sequence: TGTGCCAGCAGTCACATGACAGGGTCTGGGGCCAACGTCCTGACTTTC. Its translation: CASSHMTGSGANVLTF.

The table lists this clonotype with many counts. The V and J genes are TRBV20-1 and TRBJ2-5; D ambiguous. CDR1 is DFQATT, CDR2 SNEGSKA, per germline (reference sequence). The length of the CDR3 is 13 residues. Deletions cut 5 bases from V and 2 bases from J, with 12 bases between. CDR3 protein: CSAQIEAQETQYF. As DNA, the CDR3 is TGCAGTGCTCAGATTGAGGCACAAGAGACCCAGTACTTC.

The chain is built from TRBV5-4 and TRBJ1-3, with 11 positions matching TRBD1. J was trimmed by 3 bases and V by 0 bases; bases with no gene match: 2. In germline, CDR1 is SGHNT, CDR2 YYREEE (reference sequence). The CDR3 runs to 16 residues. CDR3 protein: CASSLADRGLGNTIYF. The CDR3 bases are TGTGCCAGCAGCTTGGCGGACAGGGGGCTTGGAAACACCATATATTTT.

This clonotype showed up many times. The chain is built from TRBV12-3 or TRBV12-4 and TRBJ2-1; 8 bases are shared with TRBD2. With V trimmed by 8 bases and J by 5 bases, 8 bases remained unmatched. The CDR3 consists of 14 residues. CDR3 sequence: CASAAGVSNNEQFF. In DNA form, the CDR3 reads TGTGCCAGCGCAGCGGGAGTAAGCAACAATGAGCAGTTCTTC.

The sample holds many counts of this clonotype. The chain combines TRBV28 with TRBJ2-5; D gene unclear. The germline V gene has CDR1 MDHEN and CDR2 SYDVKM. This CDR3 contains 13 residues. Trimming cost V 5 bases and J 5 bases, with 12 bases left between them. The DNA of the CDR3 is TGTGCCAGCAGTCCATCCATGGGGGAGACCCAGTACTTC. It is translated as CASSPSMGETQYF.

This clonotype was found many times. The rearrangement links TRBV7-2 to TRBJ1-2, with TRBD1 identical over 7 bases. The length of the CDR3 is 14 residues. The germline V gene encodes CDR1 SGHTA and CDR2 FQGNSA. J lost 8 bases, V lost 5 bases, and 11 bases had no gene match. The CDR3 DNA reads as TGTGCCAGCAGCCGAACGGACAGGCGTGGCGGCTACACCTTC. This gives the protein CASSRTDRRGGYTF.

This clonotype was picked up many times. This chain joins TRBV7-2 and TRBJ2-3; 8 nucleotides agree with TRBD2. V lost 5 bases and J lost 1; bases outside the gene matches: 11. The CDR3 extends over 17 amino acids. The germline CDR1 and CDR2 sequences are SGHTA and FQGNSA. CDR3 protein: CASSRGEGGRRTDTQYF. CDR3 DNA sequence: TGTGCCAGCAGCCGAGGGGAGGGCGGGAGGCGCACAGATACGCAGTATTTT. Variable domain in full (rest from reference TRBV7-2 and TRBJ2-3): GAGVSQSPSNKVTEKGKDVELRCDPISGHTALYWYRQSLGQGLEFLIYFQGNSAPDKSGLPSDRFSAERTGGSVSTLTIQRTQQEDSAVYLCASSRGEGGRRTDTQYFGPGTRLTVL.

This clonotype was observed many times. The rearrangement links TRBV5-1 to TRBJ1-1; D not resolved. The CDR3 has 14 residues. Trimming cost V 3 bases and J 4 bases, with 13 bases left between them. CDR1 is SGHRS, CDR2 YFSETQ, per germline. CDR3 loop: CASSSLYEGTEAFF. The DNA of the CDR3 is TGCGCCAGCAGCTCCCTATATGAGGGCACTGAAGCTTTCTTT.

This clonotype was picked up many times. The chain carries TRBV3-1 and TRBJ2-1, with D perhaps TRBD2 (5 bases). Trimming cost V 0 bases and J 7 bases, with 7 bases left between them. Germline V CDR1 and CDR2: LGHDT, YNNKEL (reference sequence). CDR3 length: 13 residues. CDR3 in amino acids: CASSQDRGNEQFF. The DNA for the CDR3 is TGTGCCAGCAGCCAAGACCGCGGGAATGAGCAGTTCTTC.

This clonotype was detected many times. V gene TRBV7-2 combines with J gene TRBJ2-2; weak D call: TRBD1 (6 bases). This CDR3 is 15 amino acids long. Per germline, CDR1 SGHTA and CDR2 FQGNSA. The V end was cut by 4 bases, the J end by 1 base, with 10 bases between. In DNA, the CDR3 is TGTGCCAGCAGCTACAGGGCCGTGAACACCGGGGAGCTGTTTTTT. It specifies CASSYRAVNTGELFF.

This clonotype was observed many times. The V and J genes are TRBV5-5 and TRBJ1-2, with 7 nucleotides matching TRBD1. Germline V gene data show CDR1 as SGHKS and CDR2 as YYEKEE (reference sequence). The trim removed 0 bases at V and 4 bases at J, leaving 6 bases unmatched. The CDR3 sequence is 15 residues long. The CDR3 DNA sequence: TGTGCCAGCAGCTTGGTGTTAGGGGGCGCCTATGGCTACACCTTC. It codes for CASSLVLGGAYGYTF.

This clonotype has at least ten counts. The chain couples TRBV4-3 to TRBJ2-1; weak D call: TRBD2 (5 bases). This CDR3 spans 18 amino acids. CDR1 is LGHNA and CDR2 is YSLEER in the germline V gene. Between the trimmed V and J ends, which lost 0 bases and 4 bases, there was a span of 19 bases. The CDR3 here is CASSQDKFPGSGYNEQFF. CDR3 DNA: TGCGCCAGCAGCCAAGATAAATTCCCGGGGAGTGGGTACAATGAGCAGTTCTTC.

This clonotype was seen many times. The chain combines TRBV29-1 with TRBJ2-7; D ambiguous. Germline CDR1 is SQVTM and CDR2 is ANQGSEA. The CDR3 is 13 residues long. V lost 6 bases and J 2 bases, leaving 14 bases between the germline ends. CDR3 sequence: CSVNVGNTYEQYF. The CDR3 DNA follows: TGCAGCGTGAATGTGGGAAATACCTACGAGCAGTACTTC.